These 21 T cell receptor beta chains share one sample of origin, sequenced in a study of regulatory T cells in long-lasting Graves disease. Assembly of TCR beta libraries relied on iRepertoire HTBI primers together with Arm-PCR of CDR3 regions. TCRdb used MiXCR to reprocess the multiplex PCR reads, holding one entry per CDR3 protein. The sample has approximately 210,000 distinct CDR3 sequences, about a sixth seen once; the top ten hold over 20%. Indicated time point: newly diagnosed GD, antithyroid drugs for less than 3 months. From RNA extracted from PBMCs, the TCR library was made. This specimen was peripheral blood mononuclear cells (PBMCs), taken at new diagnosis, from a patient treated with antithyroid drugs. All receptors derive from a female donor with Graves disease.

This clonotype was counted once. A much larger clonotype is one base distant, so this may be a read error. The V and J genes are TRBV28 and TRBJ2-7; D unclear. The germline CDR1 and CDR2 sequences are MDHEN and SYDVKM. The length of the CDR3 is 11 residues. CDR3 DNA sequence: TGTGCCGGCAGTTTATCGCTGCACCGGTACTTC. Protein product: CAGSLSLHRYF.

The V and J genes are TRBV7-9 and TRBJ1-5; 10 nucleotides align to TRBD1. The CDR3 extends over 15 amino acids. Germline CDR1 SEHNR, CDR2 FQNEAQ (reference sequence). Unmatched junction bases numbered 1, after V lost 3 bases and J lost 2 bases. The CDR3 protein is CASSLTGGRNQPQHF. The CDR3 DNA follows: TGTGCCAGCAGCTTGACAGGGGGCCGCAATCAGCCCCAGCATTTT.

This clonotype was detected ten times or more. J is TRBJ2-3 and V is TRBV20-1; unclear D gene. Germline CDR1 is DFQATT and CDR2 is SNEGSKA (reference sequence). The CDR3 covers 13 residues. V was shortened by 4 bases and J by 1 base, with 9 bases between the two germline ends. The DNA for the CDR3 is TGCAGTGCTATGCCGCCGCGCACAGATACGCAGTATTTT. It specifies CSAMPPRTDTQYF.

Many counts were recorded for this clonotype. This CDR3 reads CSASGIGLMNTEAFF. CDR3 nucleotides: TGCAGTGCTAGTGGAATTGGGCTGATGAACACTGAAGCTTTCTTT. V usage is TRBV20-1 and J usage is TRBJ1-1; D call uncertain. V dropped 3 bases and J dropped 0 bases, with 14 bases sitting between them. The CDR3 length is 15 residues. CDR1 and CDR2 (germline): DFQATT, SNEGSKA (reference sequence).

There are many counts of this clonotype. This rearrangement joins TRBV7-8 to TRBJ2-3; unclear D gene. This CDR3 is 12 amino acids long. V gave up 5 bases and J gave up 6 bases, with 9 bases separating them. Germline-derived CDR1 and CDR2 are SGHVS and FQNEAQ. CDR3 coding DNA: TGTGCCAGCAGCACACTGGGGGATACGCAGTATTTT. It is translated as CASSTLGDTQYF.

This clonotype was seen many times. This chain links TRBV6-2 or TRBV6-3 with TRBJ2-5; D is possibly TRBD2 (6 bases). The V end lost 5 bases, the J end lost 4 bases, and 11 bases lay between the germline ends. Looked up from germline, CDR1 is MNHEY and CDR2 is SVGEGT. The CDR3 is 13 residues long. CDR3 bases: TGTGCCAGCAGTGGGACTGGCCGAGAGACCCAGTACTTC. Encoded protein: CASSGTGRETQYF.

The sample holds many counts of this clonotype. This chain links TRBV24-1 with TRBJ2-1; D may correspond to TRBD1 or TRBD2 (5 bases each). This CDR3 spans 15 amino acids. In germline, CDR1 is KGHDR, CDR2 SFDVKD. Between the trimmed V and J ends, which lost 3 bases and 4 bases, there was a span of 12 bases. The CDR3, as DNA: TGTGCCACCAGTGATAGACTTGGGGGATACAATGAGCAGTTCTTC. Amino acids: CATSDRLGGYNEQFF.

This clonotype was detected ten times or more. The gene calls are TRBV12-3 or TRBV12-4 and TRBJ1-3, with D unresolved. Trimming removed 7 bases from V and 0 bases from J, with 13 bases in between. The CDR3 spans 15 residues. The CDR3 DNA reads TGTGCCAGCAACGGCGACGGGAACTCTGGAAACACCATATATTTT. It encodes CASNGDGNSGNTIYF.

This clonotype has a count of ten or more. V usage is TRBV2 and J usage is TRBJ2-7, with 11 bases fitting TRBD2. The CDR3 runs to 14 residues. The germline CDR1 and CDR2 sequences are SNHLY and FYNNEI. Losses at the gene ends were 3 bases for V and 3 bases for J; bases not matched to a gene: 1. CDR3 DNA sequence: TGTGCCAGCAGTGATACTAGCGGGGGCTACGAGCAGTACTTC. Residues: CASSDTSGGYEQYF. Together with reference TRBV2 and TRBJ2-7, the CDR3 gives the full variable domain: EPEVTQTPSHQVTQMGQEVILRCVPISNHLYFYWYRQILGQKVEFLVSFYNNEISEKSEIFDDQFSVERPDGSNFTLKIRSTKLEDSAMYFCASSDTSGGYEQYFGPGTRLTVT.

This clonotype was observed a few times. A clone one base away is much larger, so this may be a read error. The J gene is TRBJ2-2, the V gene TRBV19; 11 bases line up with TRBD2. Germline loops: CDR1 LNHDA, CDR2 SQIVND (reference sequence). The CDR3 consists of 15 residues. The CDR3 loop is CASSMTSGKSGELSF. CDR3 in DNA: TGTGCCAGTAGTATGACTAGCGGGAAGTCCGGGGAGCTGTCTTTT.

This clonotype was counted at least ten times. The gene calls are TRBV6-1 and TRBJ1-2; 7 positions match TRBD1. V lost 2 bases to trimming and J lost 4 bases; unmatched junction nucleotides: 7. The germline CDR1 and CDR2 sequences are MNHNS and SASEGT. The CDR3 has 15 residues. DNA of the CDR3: TGTGCCAGCAGTGAACTCCTCTCAGGGGGCTATGGCTACACCTTC. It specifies CASSELLSGGYGYTF.

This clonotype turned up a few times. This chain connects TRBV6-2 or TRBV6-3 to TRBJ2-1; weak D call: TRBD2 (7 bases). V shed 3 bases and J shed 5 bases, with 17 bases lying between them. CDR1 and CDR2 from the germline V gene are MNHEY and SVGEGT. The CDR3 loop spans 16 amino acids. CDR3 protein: CASSYSGGLANNEQFF. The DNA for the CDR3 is TGTGCCAGCAGTTATTCCGGGGGGCTAGCGAACAATGAGCAGTTCTTC.

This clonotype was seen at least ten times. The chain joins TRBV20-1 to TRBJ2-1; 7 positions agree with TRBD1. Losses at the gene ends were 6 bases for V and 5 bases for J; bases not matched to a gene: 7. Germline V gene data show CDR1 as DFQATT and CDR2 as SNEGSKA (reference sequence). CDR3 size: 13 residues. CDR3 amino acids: CSASDRVHNEQFF. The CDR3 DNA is TGCAGTGCCTCAGACAGGGTCCACAATGAGCAGTTCTTC.

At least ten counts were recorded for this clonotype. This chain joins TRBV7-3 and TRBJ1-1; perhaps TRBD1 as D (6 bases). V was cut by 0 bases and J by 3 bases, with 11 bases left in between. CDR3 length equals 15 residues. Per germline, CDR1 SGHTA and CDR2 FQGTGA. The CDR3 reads CASSLTPGADTEAFF. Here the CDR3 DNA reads TGTGCCAGCAGCTTAACCCCAGGGGCTGACACTGAAGCTTTCTTT.

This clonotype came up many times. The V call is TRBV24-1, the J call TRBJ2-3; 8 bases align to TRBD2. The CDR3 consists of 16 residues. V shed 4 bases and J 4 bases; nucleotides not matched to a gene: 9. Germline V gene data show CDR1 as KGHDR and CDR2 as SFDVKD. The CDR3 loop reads CATSDLSGSDADTQYF. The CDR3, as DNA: TGTGCCACCAGTGACCTCAGCGGGAGTGACGCAGATACGCAGTATTTT.

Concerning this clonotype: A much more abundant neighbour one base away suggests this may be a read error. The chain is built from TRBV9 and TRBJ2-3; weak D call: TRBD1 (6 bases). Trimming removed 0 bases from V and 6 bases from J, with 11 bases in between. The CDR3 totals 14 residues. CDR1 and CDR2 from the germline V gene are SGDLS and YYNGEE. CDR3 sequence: CASSVENRADTQYF. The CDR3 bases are TGTGCCAGCAGCGTAGAAAACAGGGCTGATACGCAGTATTTT.

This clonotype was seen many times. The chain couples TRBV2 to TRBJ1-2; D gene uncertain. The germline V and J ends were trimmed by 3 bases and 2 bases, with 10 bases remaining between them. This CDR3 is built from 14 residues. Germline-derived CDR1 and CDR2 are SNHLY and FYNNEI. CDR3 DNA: TGTGCCAGCAGTGATGTGTCGGGGAACTATGGCTACACCTTC. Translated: CASSDVSGNYGYTF.

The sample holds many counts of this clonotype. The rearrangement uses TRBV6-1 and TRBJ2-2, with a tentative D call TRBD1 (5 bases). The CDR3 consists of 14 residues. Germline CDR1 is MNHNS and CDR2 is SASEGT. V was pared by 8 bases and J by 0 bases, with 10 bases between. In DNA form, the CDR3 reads TGTGCCAGCCAGGGCCTTTCGAACACCGGGGAGCTGTTTTTT. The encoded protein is CASQGLSNTGELFF.

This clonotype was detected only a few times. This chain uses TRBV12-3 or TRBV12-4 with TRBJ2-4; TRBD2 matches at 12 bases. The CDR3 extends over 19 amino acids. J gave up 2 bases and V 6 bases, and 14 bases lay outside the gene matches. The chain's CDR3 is CASRGGLAGDGGTKNIQYF. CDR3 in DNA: TGTGCCAGCAGAGGGGGACTAGCGGGTGACGGGGGGACCAAAAACATTCAGTACTTC.

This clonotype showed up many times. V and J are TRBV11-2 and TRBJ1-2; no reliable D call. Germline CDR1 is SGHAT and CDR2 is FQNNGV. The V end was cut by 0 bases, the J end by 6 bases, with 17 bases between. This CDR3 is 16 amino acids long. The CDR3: CASSLDLTVWGDGYTF. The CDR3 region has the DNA TGTGCCAGCAGCTTAGATCTCACGGTATGGGGAGATGGCTACACCTTC.

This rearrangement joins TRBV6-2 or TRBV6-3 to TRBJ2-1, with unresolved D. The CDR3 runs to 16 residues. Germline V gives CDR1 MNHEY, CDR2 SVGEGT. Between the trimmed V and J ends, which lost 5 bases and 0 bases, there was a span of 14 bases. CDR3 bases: TGTGCCAGCAGTGAAGCTGGCCGCAGCTCCTACAATGAGCAGTTCTTC. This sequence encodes CASSEAGRSSYNEQFF.